Given below is one T cell receptor (beta chain) in context. Its antigen is still unknown. The sample belongs to a study of T cell responses to AZD1222 COVID-19 vaccine. Germline CDR1 reads SGHDT; CDR2 reads YYEEEE. This CDR3 is built from 14 residues. Trimming removed 4 bases at V and 4 bases at J, with 9 bases between. Produced via immunoSEQ multiplex PCR; TCRdb's table is partial and in-frame only. The repertoire holds 40,000 to 45,000 clones, with about four fifths as singletons. Study-wide points: Nearly half of spike-specific TCRs reportedly go after variant regions that carry no mutations.

V is TRBV5-6 and J is TRBJ1-6; D perhaps matches TRBD1 (5 bases). The input for sequencing was peripheral blood, taken 28 days after the second dose of the MenACWY control vaccine. The sequence was obtained from an adult who received the MenACWY meningococcal vaccine as a control. CDR3 nucleotide sequence: TGTGCCAGCAGCAAATGGACATATAATTCACCCCTCCACTTT. Its translation is CASSKWTYNSPLHF.